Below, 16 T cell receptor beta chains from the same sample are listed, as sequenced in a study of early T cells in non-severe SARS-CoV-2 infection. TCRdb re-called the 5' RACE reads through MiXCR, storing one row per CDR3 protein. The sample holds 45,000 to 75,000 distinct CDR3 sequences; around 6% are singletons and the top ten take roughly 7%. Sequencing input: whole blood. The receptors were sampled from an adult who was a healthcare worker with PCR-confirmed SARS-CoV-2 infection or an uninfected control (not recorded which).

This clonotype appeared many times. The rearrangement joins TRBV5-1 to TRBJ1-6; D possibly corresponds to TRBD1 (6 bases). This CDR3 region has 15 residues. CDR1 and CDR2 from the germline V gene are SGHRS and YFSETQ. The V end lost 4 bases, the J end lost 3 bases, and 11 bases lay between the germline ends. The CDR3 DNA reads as TGCGCCAGCAGCCCGGAGACAGGCTATAATTCACCCCTCCACTTT. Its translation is CASSPETGYNSPLHF.

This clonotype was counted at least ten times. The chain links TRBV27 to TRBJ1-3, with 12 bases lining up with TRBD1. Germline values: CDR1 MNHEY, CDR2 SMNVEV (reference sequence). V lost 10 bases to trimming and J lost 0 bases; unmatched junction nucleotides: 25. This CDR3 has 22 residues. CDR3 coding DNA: TGTGCCACCTCCCCGGGACAGGGGGCCGATTTTAAGAACCTGGTCTCTGGAAACACCATATATTTT. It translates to CATSPGQGADFKNLVSGNTIYF.

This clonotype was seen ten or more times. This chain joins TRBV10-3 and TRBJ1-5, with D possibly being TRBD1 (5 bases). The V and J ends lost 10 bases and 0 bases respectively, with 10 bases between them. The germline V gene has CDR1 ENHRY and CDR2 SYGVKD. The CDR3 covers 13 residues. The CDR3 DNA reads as TGTGCCAACCAAGGGGATAGCAATCAGCCCCAGCATTTT. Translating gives CANQGDSNQPQHF.

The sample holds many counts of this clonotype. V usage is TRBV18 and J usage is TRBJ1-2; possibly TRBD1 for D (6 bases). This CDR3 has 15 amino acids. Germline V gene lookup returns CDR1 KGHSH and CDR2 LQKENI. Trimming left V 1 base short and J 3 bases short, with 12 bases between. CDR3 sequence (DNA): TGTGCCAGCTCACCACTGCCAGGGGCGGACTATGGCTACACCTTC. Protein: CASSPLPGADYGYTF.

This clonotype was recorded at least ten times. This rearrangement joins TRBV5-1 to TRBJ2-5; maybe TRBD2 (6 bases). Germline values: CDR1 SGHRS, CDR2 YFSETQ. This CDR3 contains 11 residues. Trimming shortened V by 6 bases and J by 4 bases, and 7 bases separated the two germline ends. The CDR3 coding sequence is TGCGCCAGCAAGGAGGGAGAGACCCAGTACTTC. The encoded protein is CASKEGETQYF.

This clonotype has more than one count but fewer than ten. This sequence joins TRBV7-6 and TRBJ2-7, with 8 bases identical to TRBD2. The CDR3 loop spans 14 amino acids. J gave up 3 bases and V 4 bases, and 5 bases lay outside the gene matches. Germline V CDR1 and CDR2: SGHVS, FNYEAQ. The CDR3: CASSSPGGHYEQYF. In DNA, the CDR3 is TGTGCCAGCAGCTCCCCGGGGGGGCACTACGAGCAGTACTTC. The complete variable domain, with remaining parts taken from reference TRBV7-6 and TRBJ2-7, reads GAGVSQSPRYKVTKRGQDVALRCDPISGHVSLYWYRQALGQGPEFLTYFNYEAQQDKSGLPNDRFSAERPEGSISTLTIQRTEQRDSAMYRCASSSPGGHYEQYFGPGTRLTVT.

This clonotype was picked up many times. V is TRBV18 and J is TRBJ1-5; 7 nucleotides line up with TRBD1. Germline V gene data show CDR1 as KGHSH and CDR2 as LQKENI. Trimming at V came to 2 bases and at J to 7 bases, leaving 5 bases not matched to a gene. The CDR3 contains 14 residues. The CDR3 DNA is TGTGCCAGCTCACCAACAGGGGTGGACCAGCCCCAGCATTTT. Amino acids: CASSPTGVDQPQHF.

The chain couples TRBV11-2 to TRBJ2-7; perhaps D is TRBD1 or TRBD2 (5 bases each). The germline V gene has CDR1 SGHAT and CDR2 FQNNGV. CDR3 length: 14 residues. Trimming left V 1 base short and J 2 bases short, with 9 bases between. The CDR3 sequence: CASSLGDPTYEQYF. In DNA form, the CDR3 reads TGTGCCAGCAGCTTAGGGGACCCGACCTACGAGCAGTACTTC.

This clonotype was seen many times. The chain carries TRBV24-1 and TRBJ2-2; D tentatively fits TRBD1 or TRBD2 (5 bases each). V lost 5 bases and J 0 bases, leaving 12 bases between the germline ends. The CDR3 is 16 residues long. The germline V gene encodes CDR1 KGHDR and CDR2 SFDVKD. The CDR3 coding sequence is TGTGCCACCAGTGCTTCCGGGACGGCGAACACCGGGGAGCTGTTTTTT. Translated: CATSASGTANTGELFF.

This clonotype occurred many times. CDR3 protein: CANRGGAENTGELFF. Written as DNA, the CDR3 is TGTGCCAACAGAGGGGGGGCAGAGAACACCGGGGAGCTGTTTTTT. The chain combines TRBV2 with TRBJ2-2, with D possibly matching TRBD2 (7 bases). Deletions cut 10 bases from V and 1 base from J, with 16 bases between. This CDR3 region has 15 residues. Per germline, CDR1 SNHLY and CDR2 FYNNEI.

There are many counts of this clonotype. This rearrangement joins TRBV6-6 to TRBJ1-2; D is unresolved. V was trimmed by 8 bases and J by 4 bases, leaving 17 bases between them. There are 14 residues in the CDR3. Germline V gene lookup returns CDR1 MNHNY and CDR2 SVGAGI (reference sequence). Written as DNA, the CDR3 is TGTGCCAGCGGCCCCCACCTGGCGGGCTATGGCTACACCTTC. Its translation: CASGPHLAGYGYTF.

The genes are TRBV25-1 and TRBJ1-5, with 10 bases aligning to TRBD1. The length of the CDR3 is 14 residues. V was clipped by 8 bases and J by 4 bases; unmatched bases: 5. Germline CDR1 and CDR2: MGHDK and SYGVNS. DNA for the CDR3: TGTGCCAGCGCGGGACAGGGGACAAATCAGCCCCAGCATTTT. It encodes CASAGQGTNQPQHF.

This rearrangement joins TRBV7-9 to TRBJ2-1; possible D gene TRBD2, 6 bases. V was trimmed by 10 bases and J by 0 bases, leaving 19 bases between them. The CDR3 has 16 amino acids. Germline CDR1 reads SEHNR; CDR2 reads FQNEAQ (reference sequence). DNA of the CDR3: TGTGCCATCCCCGGGCTCCCGGGGGACTCCTACAATGAGCAGTTCTTC. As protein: CAIPGLPGDSYNEQFF.

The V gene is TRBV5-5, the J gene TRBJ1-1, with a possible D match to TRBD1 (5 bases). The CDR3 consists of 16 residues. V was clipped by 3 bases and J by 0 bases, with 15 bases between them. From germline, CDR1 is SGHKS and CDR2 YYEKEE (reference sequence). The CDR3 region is CASSSEPGTLNTEAFF. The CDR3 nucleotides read TGTGCCAGCAGCTCGGAGCCAGGGACTTTGAACACTGAAGCTTTCTTT.

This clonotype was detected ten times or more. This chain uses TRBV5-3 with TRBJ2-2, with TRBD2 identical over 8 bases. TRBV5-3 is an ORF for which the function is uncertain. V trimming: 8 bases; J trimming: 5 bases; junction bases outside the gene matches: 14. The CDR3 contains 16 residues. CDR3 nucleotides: TGTGCCAGGCAATCCCATCGGGGGGGCCGGACCGGGGAGCTGTTTTTT. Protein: CARQSHRGGRTGELFF.

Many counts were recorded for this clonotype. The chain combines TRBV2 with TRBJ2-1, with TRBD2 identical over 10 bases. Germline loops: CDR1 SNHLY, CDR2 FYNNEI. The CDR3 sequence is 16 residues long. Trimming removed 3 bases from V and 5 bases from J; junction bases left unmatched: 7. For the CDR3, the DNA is TGTGCCAGCAGTGAGCCGGGACTAGCGTACGACAATGAGCAGTTCTTC. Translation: CASSEPGLAYDNEQFF.